Below, one T cell receptor (beta chain) is given with its context. Using immunoSEQ multiplex PCR, the repertoire was profiled, and TCRdb retains in-frame clones only, with some absent. The table has approximately 71,000 clones, around 92% seen once; the top ten hold over 15%. The data originate from a study of control samples from healthy donors and cancer patients. The sequence was obtained from a man aged 60 to 75 with lung cancer. The sequencing input was PBMCs.

The CDR3 DNA follows: TGCGCCAGCAGTGTAAATAGCAATCAGCCCCAGCATTTT. As protein: CASSVNSNQPQHF. The chain combines TRBV10-1 with TRBJ1-5; D unresolved. Germline CDR1 reads WNHNN; CDR2 reads SYGVQD (reference sequence). This CDR3 contains 13 residues. V lost 4 bases and J 0 bases, leaving 4 bases between the germline ends.